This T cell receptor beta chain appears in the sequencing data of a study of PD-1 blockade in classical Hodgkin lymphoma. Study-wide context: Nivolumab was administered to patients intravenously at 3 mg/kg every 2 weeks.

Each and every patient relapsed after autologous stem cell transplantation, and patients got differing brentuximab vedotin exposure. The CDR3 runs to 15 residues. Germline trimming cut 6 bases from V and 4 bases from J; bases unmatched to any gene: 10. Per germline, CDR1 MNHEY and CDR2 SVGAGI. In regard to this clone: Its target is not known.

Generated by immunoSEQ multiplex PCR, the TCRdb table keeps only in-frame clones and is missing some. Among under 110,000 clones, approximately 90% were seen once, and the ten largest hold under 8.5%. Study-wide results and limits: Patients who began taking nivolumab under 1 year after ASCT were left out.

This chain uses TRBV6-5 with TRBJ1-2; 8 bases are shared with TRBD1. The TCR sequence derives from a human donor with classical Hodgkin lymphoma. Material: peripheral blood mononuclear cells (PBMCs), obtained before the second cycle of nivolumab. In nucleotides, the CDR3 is TGTGCCAGCAGCCCCCAGACAGGGGTGGGCTATGGCTACACCTTC. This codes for CASSPQTGVGYGYTF.